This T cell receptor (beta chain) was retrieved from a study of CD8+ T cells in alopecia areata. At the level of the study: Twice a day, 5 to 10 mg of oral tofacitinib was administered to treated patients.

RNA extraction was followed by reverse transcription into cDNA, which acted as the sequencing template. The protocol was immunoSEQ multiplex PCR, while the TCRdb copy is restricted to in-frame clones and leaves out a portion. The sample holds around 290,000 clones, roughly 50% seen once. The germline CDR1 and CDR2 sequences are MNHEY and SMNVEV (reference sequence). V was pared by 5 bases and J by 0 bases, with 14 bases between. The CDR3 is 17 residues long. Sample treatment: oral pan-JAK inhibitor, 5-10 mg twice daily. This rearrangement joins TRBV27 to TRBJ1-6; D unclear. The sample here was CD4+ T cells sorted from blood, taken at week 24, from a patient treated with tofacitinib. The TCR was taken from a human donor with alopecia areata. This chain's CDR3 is CASSLKPKSSYNSPLHF. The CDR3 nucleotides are TGTGCCAGCAGTCTCAAACCCAAGAGCTCCTATAATTCACCCCTCCACTTT.